The source of this TCR beta chain is a study of vaccination and CD4 T cells after COVID-19 (dated by TCRdb to between 2021 and 2024). General notes on the study: Convalescent patients had a positive SARS-CoV-2 result on nasal swab PCR, and of these patients, several had mild disease and one had severe disease. Six males and four females were included in the convalescent cohort, with two Hispanic individuals, seven Caucasians, two Asians and one multiracial person represented. In 9 to 11 COVID-19 convalescent patients and a few infection-naive healthy vaccine recipients, researchers compared the spike-specific CD4+ TCR repertoire from before mRNA vaccination with the repertoire from after. Post-COVID blood samples from convalescent patients were collected a median of approximately 100 days after diagnosis, with a range of about 35 to 180 days. Each participant got two doses of either the Pfizer-BioNTech BNT162b2 vaccine (n=8) or the Moderna mRNA-1273 vaccine (n=2). Post-vaccine blood samples were obtained a median of approximately 70 days after the second vaccine dose, with a range of roughly 13 to 250 days. In control cultures, a CEFX viral epitope pool was used as positive control, an HIV-1 Nef peptide pool was used as negative control, or no peptide was added. Culture stimuli were overlapping spike peptide pools from SARS-CoV-2 and from the common cold coronaviruses HCoV-NL63, HCoV-OC43 and HCoV-229E. Findings and caveats that apply to the study as a whole: In convalescent patients, a median around 84% of post-vaccine SARS-CoV-2-reactive clones were detected only after vaccination, and vaccine-specific priming was suggested by this finding. The study included relatively few convalescent patients and did not analyze early timepoints after natural infection. An increase in the median number of SARS-CoV-2-reactive clonotypes from 21 after infection to a few dozen after vaccination was observed, but the change was not found to be significant. In convalescent patients, nearly all vaccine-specific clones (304 of 307) were found to be mono-reactive for SARS-CoV-2 spike rather than cross-reactive with common cold coronaviruses.

This clonotype was seen only a few times. It has no known antigen specificity. No much larger clonotype is one base removed from it; base qualities were not supplied. In light of the paper, this sample's treatment or condition label describes: 10-day PBMC culture with coronavirus spike peptide pools or control peptides (ViraFEST assay). The ViraFEST assay was used in the study, in which antigen-specific T cells were expanded with peptide pools and expanded clonotypes were subsequently identified by TCR sequencing. The positive SARS-CoV-2 PCR tests of the convalescent patients were dated from March to December 2020, before the Alpha, Beta and Delta variants emerged in the United States. Each well held about 2.2 million PBMCs cultured in IMDM containing about 5% human AB serum and approximately 10 IU/ml IL-2, with about 9.4 ug/ml peptide pools added. Half of the culture medium was replaced with fresh IL-2-containing medium on days 3 and 7. CD4+ T cells were isolated after about 10 days of culture through negative selection using the EasySep CD4+ T cell isolation kit. PBMCs were separated from whole blood using Ficoll-Paque Plus gradient centrifugation and then either used fresh or cryopreserved at -140C. Triplicate wells were generally used for each culture condition.

Receptor amplification or capture employed PCR. DNA from cultured CD4+ T cells underwent TCR sequencing with the Oncomine TCR Beta short-read assay at the Johns Hopkins FTIC core. The QIAamp micro DNA kit was used to extract genomic DNA from the cultured CD4+ T cells. Oncomine TCR Beta libraries from cultured CD4+ T cells were pooled using unique dual indexes and sequenced on an Illumina iSeq 100. For the original study's pipeline: Non-productive sequences were filtered out, and CDR3s that did not start with C, did not end with F or W, or were shorter than 7 amino acids were discarded. Antigen-specific clonotypes were identified with the MANAFEST web application by comparing peptide-stimulated wells with reference and other culture wells. To be called positive, a clone needed an FDR below 0.05, an odds ratio above 5, and a productive frequency above 0.1% in at least two of three replicate wells. A clonotype was classed as cross-reactive if the clonotype showed significant expansion both in SARS-CoV-2 spike wells and in at least one common cold coronavirus spike condition. Similarity between CDR3 sequences was evaluated in R version 3.6.1 using Levenshtein distances (stringdist) and unrooted phylogenetic trees (ape). The public reads were reanalyzed by TCRdb: fastp trimming at Q25, MiXCR alignment, in-frame beta chains only. All rows with the same CDR3 protein become a single entry with the most common DNA and genes. TCRdb, not the original authors, processed these V and J calls. Here the sample has 18,000 or so distinct CDR3 sequences; around 50% occur a single time. The ten largest clonotypes hold approximately 9.9% of the sample.

The V and J ends are trimmed by 10 bases and 8 bases, leaving 14 bases between them. There are 11 amino acids in the CDR3, from cysteine to phenylalanine inclusive. The entry retains the CDR3 DNA only, 33 bases that are in frame from base 1. The germline V gene encodes CDR1 MNHNS and CDR2 SASEGT. This TCR was sampled from a human donor who had recovered from COVID-19. Sequences were obtained from CD4+ T cells from blood, cultured in vitro. The V and J segments used are TRBV6-1 and TRBJ1-1; the best D guess is TRBD1, with 6 bases matching. The DNA is TGTGCCACTACAGGGAGGCTCGAAGCTTTCTTT. The translation is CATTGRLEAFF.